This TCR beta chain was sequenced during a study of blood T cell repertoires in COVID-19. Looking at the study overall: The United States, Italy and Spain supplied acute and convalescent COVID-19 samples. T cells, B-cell-depleted T cells, or PBMCs supplied cDNA or gDNA.

Generated by immunoSEQ multiplex PCR, the TCRdb table keeps only in-frame clones and is missing some. The repertoire holds a few hundred thousand clones, with roughly 83% as singletons. Trimming left V 8 bases short and J 0 bases short, with 20 bases between. CDR3 length: 16 residues. From germline, CDR1 is MNHEY and CDR2 SVGEGT. The table lists this clone with a few counts. The TCR sequence derives from a man aged 55 to 69 who had recovered from COVID-19. The rearrangement uses TRBV6-2 or TRBV6-3 and TRBJ2-7; a weak D match, TRBD1 (6 bases). Sequenced sample: peripheral blood. CDR3 DNA sequence: TGTGCCAGCCGCCCCCCGGGGACAATTACCTCCTACGAGCAGTACTTC. Translated: CASRPPGTITSYEQYF.